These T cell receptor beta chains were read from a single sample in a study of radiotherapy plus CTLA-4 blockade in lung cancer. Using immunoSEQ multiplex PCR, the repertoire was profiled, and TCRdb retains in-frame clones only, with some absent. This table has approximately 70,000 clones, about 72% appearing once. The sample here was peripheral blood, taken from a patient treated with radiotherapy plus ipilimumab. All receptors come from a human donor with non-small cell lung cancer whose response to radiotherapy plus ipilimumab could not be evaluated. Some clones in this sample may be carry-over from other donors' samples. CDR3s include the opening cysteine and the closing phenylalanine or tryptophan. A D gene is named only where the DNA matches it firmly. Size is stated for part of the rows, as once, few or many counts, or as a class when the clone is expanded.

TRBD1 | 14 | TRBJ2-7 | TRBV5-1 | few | TGCGCCAGCAGCTTGGTGGGCAGGGGGCACGAGCAGTACTTC | CASSLVGRGHEQYF
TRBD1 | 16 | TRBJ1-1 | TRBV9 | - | TGTGCCAGCAGCGTAGGGGGACAGGGTCGGAACACTGAAGCTTTCTTT | CASSVGGQGRNTEAFF
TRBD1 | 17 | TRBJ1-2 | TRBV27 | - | TGTGCCAGCAGTTTACGGTACGGGGACAGGGGGAGTTATGGCTACACCTTC | CASSLRYGDRGSYGYTF
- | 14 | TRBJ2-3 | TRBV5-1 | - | TGCGCCAGCAGCTTCGTAGAGGGCTCAGATACGCAGTATTTT | CASSFVEGSDTQYF
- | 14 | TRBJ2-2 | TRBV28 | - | TGTGCCAGCACTCCGGTCCCGAACACCGGGGAGCTGTTTTTT | CASTPVPNTGELFF
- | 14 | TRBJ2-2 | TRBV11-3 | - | TGTGCCAGCAGCTTAGGTGGAGTGGCCGGGGAGCTGTTTTTT | CASSLGGVAGELFF
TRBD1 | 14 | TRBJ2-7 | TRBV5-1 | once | TGCGCCAGCAGCTTGGGTCAGGGGGTAAACGAGCAGTACTTC | CASSLGQGVNEQYF
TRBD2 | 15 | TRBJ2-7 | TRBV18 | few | TGTGCCAGCTCCCGGGGACTAGCGGGGACCTACGAGCAGTACTTC | CASSRGLAGTYEQYF
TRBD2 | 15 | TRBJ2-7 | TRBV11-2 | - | TGTGCCAGCAGGGACTTGCGGGGGGGTTCCTACGAGCAGTACTTC | CASRDLRGGSYEQYF
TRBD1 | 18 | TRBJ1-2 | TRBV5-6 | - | TGTGCCAGCAGCCCAATTCTTTCTCCGGGACAGGGGGCAGGAGGCTACACCTTC | CASSPILSPGQGAGGYTF
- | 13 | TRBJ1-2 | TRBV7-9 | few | TGTGCCAGCAGCTTAGTCGGGAACGCTGGCTACACCTTC | CASSLVGNAGYTF
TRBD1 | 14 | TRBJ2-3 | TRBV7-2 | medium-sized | TGTGCCAGCAGCCCCGGGACAGGGGAAGTCACGCAGTATTTT | CASSPGTGEVTQYF
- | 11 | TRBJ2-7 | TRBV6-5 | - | TGTGCCAGCAGTTCTAATTACGAGCAGTACTTC | CASSSNYEQYF
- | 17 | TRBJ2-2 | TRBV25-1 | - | TGTGCCAGCAGTGGCCGACAGGTCCCAATCGACACCGGGGAGCTGTTTTTT | CASSGRQVPIDTGELFF
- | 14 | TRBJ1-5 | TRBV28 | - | TGTGCCAGCAGTACAGGGCGGGGGAATCAGCCCCAGCATTTT | CASSTGRGNQPQHF
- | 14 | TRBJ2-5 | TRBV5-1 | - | TGCGCCAGCAGCTTGGTGGGGGCGGGTGAGACCCAGTACTTC | CASSLVGAGETQYF
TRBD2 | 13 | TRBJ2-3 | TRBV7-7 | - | TGTGCTAGCAGTCGGACTAGTGGCGATACGCAGTATTTT | CASSRTSGDTQYF
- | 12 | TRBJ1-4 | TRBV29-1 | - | TGCAGCGTTGAACATCCCGGCGGTCAACTGTTTTTT | CSVEHPGGQLFF
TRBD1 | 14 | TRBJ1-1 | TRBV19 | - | TGTGCCAGTAAAGGACAGGCCCTGAACACTGAAGCTTTCTTT | CASKGQALNTEAFF
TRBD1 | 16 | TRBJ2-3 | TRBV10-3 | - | TGTGCCATCAGTGGGAACAGGGGGGTTAGCACAGATACGCAGTATTTT | CAISGNRGVSTDTQYF
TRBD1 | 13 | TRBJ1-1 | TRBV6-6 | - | TGTGCCAGCAGTTTCAACAGGGGAACTGAAGCTTTCTTT | CASSFNRGTEAFF
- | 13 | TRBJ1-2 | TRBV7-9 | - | TGTGCCAGCAGCTGGGGAGGGGACTATGGCTACACCTTC | CASSWGGDYGYTF
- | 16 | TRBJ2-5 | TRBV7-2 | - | TGTGCCAGCAGCTCGGCGCTAAACAGGGCCCAAGAGACCCAGTACTTC | CASSSALNRAQETQYF
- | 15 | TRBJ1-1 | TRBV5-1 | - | TGCGCCAGCAGCGCGGAGTCGGGACAACTGGGCGAAGCTTTCTTT | CASSAESGQLGEAFF
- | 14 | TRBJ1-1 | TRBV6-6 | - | TGTGCCAGCAGTTACACCGGCGGGAACACTGAAGCTTTCTTT | CASSYTGGNTEAFF
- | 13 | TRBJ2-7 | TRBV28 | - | TGTGCCAGCCTCGGCCAGGGGACCTACGAGCAGTACTTC | CASLGQGTYEQYF
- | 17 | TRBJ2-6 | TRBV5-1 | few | TGCGCCAGCAGCTTTTCAGGGGAAGTTGGTGGGGCCAACGTCCTGACTTTC | CASSFSGEVGGANVLTF
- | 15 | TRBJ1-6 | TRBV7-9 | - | TGTGCCAGCAGCTTAACGGTGGACACCGAACGCCCCCTCCACTTT | CASSLTVDTERPLHF
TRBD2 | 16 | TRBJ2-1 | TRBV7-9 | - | TGTGCCAGCTCCAAGGGCCTAGCGGGGGTGTACAATGAGCAGTTCTTC | CASSKGLAGVYNEQFF
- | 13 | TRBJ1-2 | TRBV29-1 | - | TGCAGCGTTGAAGGGCAGACTAACTATGGCTACACCTTC | CSVEGQTNYGYTF
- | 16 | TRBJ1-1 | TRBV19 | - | TGTGCCAGTAGTATCCAAAATTGGCGGGGAGACACTGAAGCTTTCTTT | CASSIQNWRGDTEAFF
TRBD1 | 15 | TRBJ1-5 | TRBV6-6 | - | TGTGCCAGCAGTCTCAGGACAGGGACGAGGCAGCCCCAGCATTTT | CASSLRTGTRQPQHF
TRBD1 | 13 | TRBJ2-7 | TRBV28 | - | TGTGCCAGCAGTAGGACAGGGGACCACGAGCAGTACTTC | CASSRTGDHEQYF
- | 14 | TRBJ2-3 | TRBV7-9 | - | TGTGCCAGCAGCAGCAGGGTACCCACAGATACGCAGTATTTT | CASSSRVPTDTQYF
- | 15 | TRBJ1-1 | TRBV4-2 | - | TGTGCCAGCAGGAAGGGGGGGCGCGGGAACACTGAAGCTTTCTTT | CASRKGGRGNTEAFF